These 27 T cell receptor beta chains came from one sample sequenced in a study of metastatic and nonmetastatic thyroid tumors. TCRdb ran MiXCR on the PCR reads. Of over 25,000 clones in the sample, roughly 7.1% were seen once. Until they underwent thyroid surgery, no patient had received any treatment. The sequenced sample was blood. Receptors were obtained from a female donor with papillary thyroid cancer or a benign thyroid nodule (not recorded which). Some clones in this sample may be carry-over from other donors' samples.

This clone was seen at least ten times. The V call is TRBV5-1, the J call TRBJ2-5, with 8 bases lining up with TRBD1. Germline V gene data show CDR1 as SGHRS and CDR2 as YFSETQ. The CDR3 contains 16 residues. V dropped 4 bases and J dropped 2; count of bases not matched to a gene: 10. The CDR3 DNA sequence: TGCGCCAGCAGCAGATCCCCCGGACAGGGACAAGAGACCCAGTACTTC. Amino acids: CASSRSPGQGQETQYF.

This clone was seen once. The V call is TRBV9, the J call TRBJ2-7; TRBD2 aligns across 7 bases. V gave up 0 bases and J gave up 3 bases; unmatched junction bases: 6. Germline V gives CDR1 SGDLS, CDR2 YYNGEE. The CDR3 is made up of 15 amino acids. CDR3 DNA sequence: TGTGCCAGCAGCGTAGAATACGGGAGGATCTACGAGCAGTACTTC. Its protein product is CASSVEYGRIYEQYF. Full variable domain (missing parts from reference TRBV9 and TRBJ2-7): DSGVTQTPKHLITATGQRVTLRCSPRSGDLSVYWYQQSLDQGLQFLIQYYNGEERAKGNILERFSAQQFPDLHSELNLSSLELGDSALYFCASSVEYGRIYEQYFGPGTRLTVT.

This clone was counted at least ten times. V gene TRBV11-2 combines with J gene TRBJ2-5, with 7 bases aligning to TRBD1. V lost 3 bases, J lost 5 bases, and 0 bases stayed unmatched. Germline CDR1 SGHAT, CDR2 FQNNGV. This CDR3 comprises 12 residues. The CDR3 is CASSLTGETQYF. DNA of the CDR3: TGTGCCAGCAGCTTGACAGGGGAGACCCAGTACTTC.

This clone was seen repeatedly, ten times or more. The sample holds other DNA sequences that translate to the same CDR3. For the CDR3, the DNA is TGTGCCAGCACCAACCACGGGGGGTACACTGAAGCTTTCTTT. As protein: CASTNHGGYTEAFF. The gene calls are TRBV6-1 and TRBJ1-1; a weak D match, TRBD1 (5 bases). CDR3 length equals 14 residues. CDR1 and CDR2 (germline): MNHNS, SASEGT. V was shortened by 7 bases and J by 3 bases, with 15 bases between the two germline ends.

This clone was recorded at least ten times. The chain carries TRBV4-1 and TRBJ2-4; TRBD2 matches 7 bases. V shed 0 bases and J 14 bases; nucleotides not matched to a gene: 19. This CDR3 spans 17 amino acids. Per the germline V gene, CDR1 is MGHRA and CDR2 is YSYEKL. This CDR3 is CASSQDHVRGSLEGEYF. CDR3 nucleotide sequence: TGCGCCAGCAGCCAAGATCATGTGCGGGGGAGCCTAGAAGGGGAGTACTTC.

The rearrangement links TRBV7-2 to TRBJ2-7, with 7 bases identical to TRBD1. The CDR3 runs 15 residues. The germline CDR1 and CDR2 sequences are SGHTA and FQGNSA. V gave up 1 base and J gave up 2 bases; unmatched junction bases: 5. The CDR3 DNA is TGTGCCAGCAGCTTAGGGTTGGGACAGACCTACGAGCAGTACTTC. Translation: CASSLGLGQTYEQYF. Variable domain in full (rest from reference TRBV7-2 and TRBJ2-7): GAGVSQSPSNKVTEKGKDVELRCDPISGHTALYWYRQSLGQGLEFLIYFQGNSAPDKSGLPSDRFSAERTGGSVSTLTIQRTQQEDSAVYLCASSLGLGQTYEQYFGPGTRLTVT.

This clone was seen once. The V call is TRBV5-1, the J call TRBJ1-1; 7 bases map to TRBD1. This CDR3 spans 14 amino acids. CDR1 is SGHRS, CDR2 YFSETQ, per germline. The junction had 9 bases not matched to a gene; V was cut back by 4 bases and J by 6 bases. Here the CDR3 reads CASSPRQGGAEAFF. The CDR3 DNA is TGCGCCAGCAGCCCCCGACAGGGAGGAGCTGAAGCTTTCTTT.

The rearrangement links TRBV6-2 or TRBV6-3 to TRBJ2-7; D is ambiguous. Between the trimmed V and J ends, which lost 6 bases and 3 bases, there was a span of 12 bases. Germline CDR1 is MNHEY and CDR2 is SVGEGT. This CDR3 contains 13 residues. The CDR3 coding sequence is TGTGCCAGCAGACCACCCGCCGGCTACGAGCAGTACTTC. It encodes CASRPPAGYEQYF.

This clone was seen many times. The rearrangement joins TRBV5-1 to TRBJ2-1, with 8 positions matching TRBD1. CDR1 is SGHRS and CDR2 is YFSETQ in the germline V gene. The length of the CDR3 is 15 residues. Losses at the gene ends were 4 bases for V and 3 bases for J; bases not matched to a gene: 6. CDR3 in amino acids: CASSQRQGRYNEQFF. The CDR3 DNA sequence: TGCGCCAGCAGCCAAAGACAGGGGCGCTACAATGAGCAGTTCTTC.

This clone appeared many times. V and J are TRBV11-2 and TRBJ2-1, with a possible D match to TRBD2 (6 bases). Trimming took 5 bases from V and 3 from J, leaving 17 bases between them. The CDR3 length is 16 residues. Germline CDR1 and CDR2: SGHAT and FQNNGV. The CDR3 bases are TGTGCCAGCAGCCCGCGGACGGCGGGGCTCTACAATGAGCAGTTCTTC. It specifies CASSPRTAGLYNEQFF.

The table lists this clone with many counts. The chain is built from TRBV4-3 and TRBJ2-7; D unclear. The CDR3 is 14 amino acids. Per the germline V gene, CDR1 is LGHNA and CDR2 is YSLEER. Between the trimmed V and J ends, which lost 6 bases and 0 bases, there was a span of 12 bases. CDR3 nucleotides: TGCGCCAGCAGTGCGGACGCCCGCTCCTACGAGCAGTACTTC. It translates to CASSADARSYEQYF.

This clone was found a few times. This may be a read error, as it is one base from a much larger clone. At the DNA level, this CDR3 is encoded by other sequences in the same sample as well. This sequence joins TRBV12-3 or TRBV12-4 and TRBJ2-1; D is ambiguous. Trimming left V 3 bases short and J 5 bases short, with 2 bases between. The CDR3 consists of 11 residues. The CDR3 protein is CASSFHNEQFF. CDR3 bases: TGTGCCAGCAGTTTCCACAATGAGCAGTTCTTC.

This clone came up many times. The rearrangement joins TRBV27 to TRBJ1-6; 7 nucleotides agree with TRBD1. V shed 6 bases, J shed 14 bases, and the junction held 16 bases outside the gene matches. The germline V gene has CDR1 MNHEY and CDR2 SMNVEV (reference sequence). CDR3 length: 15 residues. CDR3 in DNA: TGTGCCAGCAGGCCGACAGGGCGGAACATTCTGGCCCTCCACTTT. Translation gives CASRPTGRNILALHF.

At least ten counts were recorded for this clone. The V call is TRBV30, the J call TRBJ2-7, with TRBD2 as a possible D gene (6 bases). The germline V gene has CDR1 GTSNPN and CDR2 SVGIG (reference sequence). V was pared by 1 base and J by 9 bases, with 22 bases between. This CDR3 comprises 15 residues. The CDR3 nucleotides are TGTGCCTGGAGTGGCCAAGCGGGTCCAGCGTCGGGGCAGTACTTC. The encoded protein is CAWSGQAGPASGQYF.

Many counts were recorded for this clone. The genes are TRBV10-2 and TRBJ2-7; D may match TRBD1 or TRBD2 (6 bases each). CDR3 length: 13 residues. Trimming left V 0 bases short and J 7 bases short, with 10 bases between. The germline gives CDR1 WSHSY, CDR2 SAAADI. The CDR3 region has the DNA TGCGCCAGCAGTGAGTCCAGGGGAGGTGAGCAGTACTTC. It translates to CASSESRGGEQYF.

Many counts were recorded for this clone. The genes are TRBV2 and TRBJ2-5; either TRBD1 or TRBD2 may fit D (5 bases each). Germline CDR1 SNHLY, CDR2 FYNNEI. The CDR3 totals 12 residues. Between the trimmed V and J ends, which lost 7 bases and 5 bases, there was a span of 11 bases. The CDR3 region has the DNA TGTGCCAGCAAGGGACCTGGGGAGACCCAGTACTTC. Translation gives CASKGPGETQYF. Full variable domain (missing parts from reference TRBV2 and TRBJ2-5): EPEVTQTPSHQVTQMGQEVILRCVPISNHLYFYWYRQILGQKVEFLVSFYNNEISEKSEIFDDQFSVERPDGSNFTLKIRSTKLEDSAMYFCASKGPGETQYFGPGTRLLVL.

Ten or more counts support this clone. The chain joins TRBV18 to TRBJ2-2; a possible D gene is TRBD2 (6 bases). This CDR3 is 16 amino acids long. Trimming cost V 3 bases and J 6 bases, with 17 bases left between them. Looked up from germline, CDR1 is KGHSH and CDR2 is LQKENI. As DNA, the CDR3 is TGTGCCAGCTCACCTTGGGCCTTGGGACTTTCCGGGGAGCTGTTTTTT. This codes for CASSPWALGLSGELFF.

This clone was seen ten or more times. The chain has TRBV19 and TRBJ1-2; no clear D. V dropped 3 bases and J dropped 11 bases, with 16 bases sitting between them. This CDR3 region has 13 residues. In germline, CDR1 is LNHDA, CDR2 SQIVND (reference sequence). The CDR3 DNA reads TGTGCCAGTAGTATGCGTGACCTTCTCGGTTACACCTTC. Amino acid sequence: CASSMRDLLGYTF.

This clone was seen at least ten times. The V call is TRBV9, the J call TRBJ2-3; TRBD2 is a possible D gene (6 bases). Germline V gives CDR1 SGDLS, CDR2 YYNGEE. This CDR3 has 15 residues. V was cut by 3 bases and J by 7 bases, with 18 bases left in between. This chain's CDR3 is CASSAGLRESNTQYF. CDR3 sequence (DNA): TGTGCCAGCAGCGCGGGACTCCGGGAGTCCAATACGCAGTATTTT.

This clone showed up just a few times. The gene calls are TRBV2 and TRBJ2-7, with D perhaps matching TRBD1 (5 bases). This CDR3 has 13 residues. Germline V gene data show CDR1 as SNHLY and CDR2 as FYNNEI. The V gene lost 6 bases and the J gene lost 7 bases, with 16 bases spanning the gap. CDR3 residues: CASRSDIGNEQYF. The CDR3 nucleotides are TGTGCCAGCAGGTCGGACATAGGGAATGAGCAGTACTTC.

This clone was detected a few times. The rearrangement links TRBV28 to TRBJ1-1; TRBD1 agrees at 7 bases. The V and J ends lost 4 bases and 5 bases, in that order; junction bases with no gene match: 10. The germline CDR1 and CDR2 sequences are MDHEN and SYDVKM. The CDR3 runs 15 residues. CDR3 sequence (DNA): TGTGCCAGCAGTTCCGCGGGAGGGGGCCTGACTGAAGCTTTCTTT. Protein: CASSSAGGGLTEAFF.

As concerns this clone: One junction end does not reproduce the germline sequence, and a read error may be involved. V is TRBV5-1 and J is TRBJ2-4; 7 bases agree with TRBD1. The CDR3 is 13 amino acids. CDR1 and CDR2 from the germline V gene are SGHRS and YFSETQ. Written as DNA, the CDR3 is TGCGCCAGCAGCTACAGGGGATCGGACATTAAGTACTTC. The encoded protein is CASSYRGSDIKYF.

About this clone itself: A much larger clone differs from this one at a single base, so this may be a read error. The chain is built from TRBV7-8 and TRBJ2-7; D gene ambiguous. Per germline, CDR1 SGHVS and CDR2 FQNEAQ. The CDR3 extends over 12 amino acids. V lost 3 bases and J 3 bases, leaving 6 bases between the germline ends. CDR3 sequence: CASSLVLYEQYF. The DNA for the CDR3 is TGTGCCAGCAGCTTGGTCCTCTACGAGCAGTACTTC.

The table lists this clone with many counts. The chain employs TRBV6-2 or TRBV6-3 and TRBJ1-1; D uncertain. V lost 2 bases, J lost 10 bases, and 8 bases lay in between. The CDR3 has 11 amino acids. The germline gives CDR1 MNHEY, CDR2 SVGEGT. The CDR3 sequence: CASSYGAGAFF. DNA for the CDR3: TGTGCCAGCAGTTACGGAGCGGGAGCTTTCTTT.

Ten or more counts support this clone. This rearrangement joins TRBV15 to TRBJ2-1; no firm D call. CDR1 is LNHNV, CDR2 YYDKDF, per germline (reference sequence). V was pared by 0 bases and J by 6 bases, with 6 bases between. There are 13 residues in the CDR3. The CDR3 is CATSRDRSNEQFF. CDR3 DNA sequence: TGTGCCACCAGCAGAGATCGCAGCAATGAGCAGTTCTTC.

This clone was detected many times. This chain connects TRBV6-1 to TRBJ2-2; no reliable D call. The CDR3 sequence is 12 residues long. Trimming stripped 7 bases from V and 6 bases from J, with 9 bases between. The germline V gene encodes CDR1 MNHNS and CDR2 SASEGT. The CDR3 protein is CASKLGAGELFF. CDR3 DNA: TGTGCCAGCAAGTTGGGTGCCGGGGAGCTGTTTTTT.

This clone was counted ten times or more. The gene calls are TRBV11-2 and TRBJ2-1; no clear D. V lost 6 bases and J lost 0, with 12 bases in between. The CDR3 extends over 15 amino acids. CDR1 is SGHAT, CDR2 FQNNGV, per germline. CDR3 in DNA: TGTGCCAGCAGTCCTAGACTGAGCTCCTACAATGAGCAGTTCTTC. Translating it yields CASSPRLSSYNEQFF.